The rows below give T cell receptor beta chains drawn from one sample of a study of blood T cell repertoires in COVID-19. This table comes from immunoSEQ multiplex PCR, and its TCRdb copy is limited to in-frame clones, with some not included. This repertoire shows approximately 140,000 clones, 88% found once; its top ten account for about 2.3%. The source material was peripheral blood. The receptors shown here come from a human donor in a cohort sampled during active COVID-19. CDR3s leave out the opening cysteine and the closing phenylalanine or tryptophan. Fields, in order: D gene, J gene, V gene, CDR3 protein. D genes are given only for firm matches.

d_call: TRBD1; j_call: TRBJ2-7; v_call: TRBV5-4; cdr3_aa: ASSFDRGSPYEQY
d_call: -; j_call: TRBJ2-1; v_call: TRBV18; cdr3_aa: ASSPPGGMRPYNEQF
d_call: -; j_call: TRBJ2-3; v_call: TRBV29-1; cdr3_aa: SVSVGGLSTDTQY
d_call: -; j_call: TRBJ2-1; v_call: TRBV3-1/TRBV3-2; cdr3_aa: ASSPSSGIEQF
d_call: -; j_call: TRBJ2-3; v_call: TRBV9; cdr3_aa: ASSATWDTQY
d_call: -; j_call: TRBJ1-5; v_call: TRBV9; cdr3_aa: ASSVGVEDNQPQH
d_call: -; j_call: TRBJ1-1; v_call: TRBV6-6; cdr3_aa: ASRISRDTEAF
d_call: TRBD1; j_call: TRBJ2-5; v_call: TRBV19; cdr3_aa: ASSTRQGYQETQY
d_call: TRBD2; j_call: TRBJ2-3; v_call: TRBV10-3; cdr3_aa: AISGTSGGPTDTQY
d_call: TRBD2; j_call: TRBJ2-2; v_call: TRBV5-1; cdr3_aa: ASSLVAGGSNTGELF
d_call: TRBD1; j_call: TRBJ2-7; v_call: TRBV27; cdr3_aa: ASREQGVREQY
d_call: -; j_call: TRBJ1-1; v_call: TRBV27; cdr3_aa: ASKGHSNTEAF
d_call: -; j_call: TRBJ1-5; v_call: TRBV30; cdr3_aa: AWNLGGLEDQPQH
d_call: TRBD1; j_call: TRBJ1-2; v_call: TRBV5-1; cdr3_aa: ASSGGQGANYGYT
d_call: TRBD2; j_call: TRBJ2-3; v_call: TRBV6-5; cdr3_aa: ASRSGGGTDTQY
d_call: -; j_call: TRBJ2-2; v_call: TRBV7-3; cdr3_aa: ASRPGSGVGGELF
d_call: TRBD2; j_call: TRBJ2-5; v_call: TRBV4-1; cdr3_aa: ASSQGTSGQETQY
d_call: -; j_call: TRBJ2-3; v_call: TRBV5-1; cdr3_aa: ASSLPDYTQY
d_call: TRBD1; j_call: TRBJ1-6; v_call: TRBV19; cdr3_aa: ASSDRGYSPLH
d_call: -; j_call: TRBJ2-5; v_call: TRBV12-2; cdr3_aa: ASRFQAGGLETQY
d_call: -; j_call: TRBJ1-5; v_call: TRBV5-6; cdr3_aa: ASSLYFFRGNQPQH
d_call: -; j_call: TRBJ1-6; v_call: TRBV6-5; cdr3_aa: ASTLTGLNNSPLH
d_call: -; j_call: TRBJ2-3; v_call: TRBV7-2; cdr3_aa: ASSLGDYGFGSQY
d_call: -; j_call: TRBJ2-7; v_call: TRBV20-1; cdr3_aa: SASLRAGVFHEQY
d_call: TRBD2; j_call: TRBJ2-1; v_call: TRBV30; cdr3_aa: AWKGLGFTYTSGSNEQF
d_call: -; j_call: TRBJ2-3; v_call: TRBV3-1/TRBV3-2; cdr3_aa: ASSLFGPSDTQY
d_call: -; j_call: TRBJ1-5; v_call: TRBV6-5; cdr3_aa: ASSPQGQPQH
d_call: -; j_call: TRBJ2-1; v_call: TRBV7-2; cdr3_aa: ASRSLSGNEQF
d_call: -; j_call: TRBJ2-3; v_call: TRBV6-2/TRBV6-3; cdr3_aa: ASSYSVATASTDTQY
d_call: -; j_call: TRBJ1-5; v_call: TRBV19; cdr3_aa: ASSPPHQPQH
d_call: -; j_call: TRBJ2-1; v_call: TRBV19; cdr3_aa: AGRFLAGATEQF
d_call: -; j_call: TRBJ2-1; v_call: TRBV5-4; cdr3_aa: ASSLVGAGEQF
d_call: -; j_call: TRBJ1-1; v_call: TRBV30; cdr3_aa: AWSRKGANTEAF
d_call: -; j_call: TRBJ1-2; v_call: TRBV19; cdr3_aa: ASSIFIVFRGKSYGYT
d_call: -; j_call: TRBJ1-1; v_call: TRBV19; cdr3_aa: ASSIAGSVNTEAF
d_call: -; j_call: TRBJ1-1; v_call: TRBV9; cdr3_aa: ASSVVRSTEAF
d_call: TRBD2; j_call: TRBJ2-1; v_call: TRBV7-9; cdr3_aa: ASSLVPLGTSGAPNEQF
d_call: -; j_call: TRBJ2-3; v_call: TRBV19; cdr3_aa: ASTSAADYTDTQY
d_call: -; j_call: TRBJ2-2; v_call: TRBV5-1; cdr3_aa: ASSLVPGEITGELF
d_call: TRBD2; j_call: TRBJ2-7; v_call: TRBV9; cdr3_aa: ASSANPGTSGYEQY
d_call: TRBD2; j_call: TRBJ2-7; v_call: TRBV14; cdr3_aa: ASSQGLAVSYEQY
d_call: TRBD1; j_call: TRBJ2-7; v_call: TRBV7-2; cdr3_aa: ASSPPPGQGKHEQY
d_call: TRBD1; j_call: TRBJ2-5; v_call: TRBV14; cdr3_aa: ASSQWDRGSETQY
d_call: -; j_call: TRBJ2-5; v_call: TRBV5-4; cdr3_aa: ASSSSGPEETQY
d_call: TRBD2; j_call: TRBJ2-5; v_call: TRBV7-8; cdr3_aa: ASSFSRGGETQY
d_call: -; j_call: TRBJ2-3; v_call: TRBV6-2/TRBV6-3; cdr3_aa: ASSYRTPRGTDTQY
d_call: TRBD1; j_call: TRBJ2-2; v_call: TRBV5-4; cdr3_aa: ASSAASRTGNTGELF
d_call: TRBD2; j_call: TRBJ2-3; v_call: TRBV4-2; cdr3_aa: ASRVVSGGSEDTQY
d_call: -; j_call: TRBJ1-1; v_call: TRBV19; cdr3_aa: ASRVRSLNTEAF
d_call: TRBD1; j_call: TRBJ1-2; v_call: TRBV19; cdr3_aa: ASGTGHGYT
d_call: -; j_call: TRBJ1-6; v_call: TRBV2; cdr3_aa: ASSERRGLTTLH
d_call: TRBD1; j_call: TRBJ2-3; v_call: TRBV18; cdr3_aa: ASSPGQGTDTQY
d_call: -; j_call: TRBJ2-5; v_call: TRBV9; cdr3_aa: ASSVGLAGTQY
d_call: TRBD2; j_call: TRBJ2-1; v_call: TRBV14; cdr3_aa: ASSQATVRLAGGDEQF
d_call: TRBD1; j_call: TRBJ1-1; v_call: TRBV7-2; cdr3_aa: ASSPRGQGTEAF
d_call: TRBD2; j_call: TRBJ2-1; v_call: TRBV19; cdr3_aa: ASSTGTSGYNEQF
d_call: TRBD1; j_call: TRBJ1-1; v_call: TRBV12-3/TRBV12-4; cdr3_aa: ASSSGGYTEAF
d_call: -; j_call: TRBJ2-2; v_call: TRBV19; cdr3_aa: ASTGAGELF
d_call: TRBD2; j_call: TRBJ2-3; v_call: TRBV6-4; cdr3_aa: ASSRLAGAVDTQY
d_call: TRBD1; j_call: TRBJ1-6; v_call: TRBV15; cdr3_aa: ATSRGTGGRDSPLH